These 19 T cell receptor beta chains were sequenced from one sample in a study of T-cell reconstitution after alpha-beta-depleted transplantation in children. Library preparation (for TCRbeta) was performed with unique molecular identifiers. A single record per CDR3 protein comes from TCRdb applying MiXCR to the PCR reads. The sample includes under 400,000 distinct CDR3 sequences, 23% of them seen just once. This material consisted of PBMCs, mostly from graft donor cells, taken 180 days after TCRalphabeta/CD19-depleted stem cell transplant. Receptor source: a male patient between 10 and 17 years old who had a stem cell transplant for acute lymphoblastic leukemia, so the T cells may come from the graft donor.

This clonotype appeared a single time. The chain couples TRBV12-3 or TRBV12-4 to TRBJ2-2, with D unclear. There are 10 residues in the CDR3. V was shortened by 3 bases and J by 11 bases, with 4 bases between the two germline ends. The CDR3 region has the DNA TGTGCCAGCAGTTTCTCCGAGCTGTTTTTT. It translates to CASSFSELFF.

This clonotype was observed a few times. The CDR3 reads CASSFDGTTNTGELFF. CDR3 nucleotide sequence: TGTGCCAGCAGCTTTGACGGGACCACGAACACCGGGGAGCTGTTTTTT. The chain couples TRBV5-5 to TRBJ2-2; possibly TRBD1 or TRBD2 for D (5 bases each). Germline V lookup: CDR1 SGHKS, CDR2 YYEKEE (reference sequence). The germline V and J ends were trimmed by 2 bases and 0 bases, with 11 bases remaining between them. CDR3 length equals 16 residues.

J is TRBJ2-7 and V is TRBV20-1; 13 bases are a match to TRBD2. The CDR3 runs to 16 residues. V was pared by 1 base and J by 2 bases, with 5 bases of the junction left unmatched. Per germline, CDR1 DFQATT and CDR2 SNEGSKA (reference sequence). CDR3 DNA sequence: TGCAGTGCTAGAGCACTAGCGGGAGGGCGGGCCTACGAGCAGTACTTC. Translating it yields CSARALAGGRAYEQYF.

The genes are TRBV7-9 and TRBJ1-2; D may be TRBD1 (5 bases). CDR1 and CDR2 (germline): SEHNR, FQNEAQ (reference sequence). There are 13 residues in the CDR3. The V gene lost 4 bases and the J gene lost 6 bases, with 12 bases spanning the gap. CDR3 amino acids: CASSSRDGHGYTF. DNA for the CDR3: TGTGCCAGCAGCTCCAGGGACGGACATGGCTACACCTTC.

This clonotype was observed once. This sequence joins TRBV6-1 and TRBJ2-1; 9 bases map to TRBD2. The CDR3 length is 16 residues. Per the germline V gene, CDR1 is MNHNS and CDR2 is SASEGT. The J segment lost 7 bases and the V segment lost 6 bases, leaving 13 bases of the junction unmatched. CDR3 loop: CASSELIAGVGNEQFF. In DNA, the CDR3 is TGTGCCAGCAGCGAGTTAATAGCGGGAGTTGGAAATGAGCAGTTCTTC.

This clonotype occurred a few times. The rearrangement links TRBV5-5 to TRBJ2-2, with 11 positions matching TRBD2. This CDR3 has 16 residues. Germline V gives CDR1 SGHKS, CDR2 YYEKEE (reference sequence). J gave up 7 bases and V 2 bases, and 7 bases lay outside the gene matches. The CDR3 coding sequence is TGTGCCAGCAGCTTTACTAGCGGGAGAGTCGACGGGGAGCTGTTTTTT. Its translation is CASSFTSGRVDGELFF.

This clonotype was found a few times. The chain is built from TRBV12-3 or TRBV12-4 and TRBJ1-4, with 8 positions matching TRBD1. Trimming at V came to 2 bases and at J to 6 bases, leaving 8 bases not matched to a gene. The CDR3 covers 16 residues. The CDR3 is CASSLNLGQGDEKLFF. The CDR3 bases are TGTGCCAGCAGTTTAAATCTAGGACAGGGCGATGAAAAACTGTTTTTT.

The chain carries TRBV3-1 and TRBJ2-7; D not resolved. The V gene lost 0 bases and the J gene lost 7 bases, with 16 bases spanning the gap. This CDR3 contains 15 residues. In germline, CDR1 is LGHDT, CDR2 YNNKEL (reference sequence). The CDR3 region is CASSQEGRTMDEQYF. The CDR3 DNA sequence: TGTGCCAGCAGCCAAGAGGGCAGGACGATGGATGAGCAGTACTTC.

There are a few counts of this clonotype. This chain's CDR3 is CAISEAAGGISEQYF. CDR3 nucleotide sequence: TGTGCCATCAGTGAGGCGGCGGGGGGGATAAGCGAGCAGTACTTC. This chain connects TRBV10-3 to TRBJ2-7, with 9 nucleotides matching TRBD2. This CDR3 has 15 residues. V was pared by 2 bases and J by 6 bases, with 8 bases of the junction left unmatched. The germline CDR1 and CDR2 sequences are ENHRY and SYGVKD.

The chain couples TRBV27 to TRBJ1-5, with 9 bases aligning to TRBD1. The CDR3 has 15 amino acids. Germline V gene sequence: CDR1 MNHEY, CDR2 SMNVEV (reference sequence). Unmatched junction bases numbered 9, after V lost 6 bases and J lost 6 bases. The CDR3 nucleotides are TGTGCCAGCAGCCCCCGGGACAGGGAAATTCAGCCCCAGCATTTT. Amino acid sequence: CASSPRDREIQPQHF.

The chain joins TRBV12-3 or TRBV12-4 to TRBJ1-2, with TRBD1 identical over 9 bases. The CDR3 consists of 14 residues. V lost 2 bases to trimming and J lost 7 bases; unmatched junction nucleotides: 5. The CDR3 region is CASSLTGGLSGYTF. The DNA of the CDR3 is TGTGCCAGCAGTTTAACAGGGGGCCTCAGTGGCTACACCTTC.

This chain connects TRBV6-2 or TRBV6-3 to TRBJ2-3; 7 bases line up with TRBD2. The CDR3 totals 17 residues. Germline CDR1 reads MNHEY; CDR2 reads SVGEGT. The trim removed 4 bases at V and 0 bases at J, leaving 10 bases unmatched. The DNA for the CDR3 is TGTGCCAGCAGTTTCTGGGGGAGGGGTAAGAGCACAGATACGCAGTATTTT. Its translation: CASSFWGRGKSTDTQYF.

V is TRBV5-1 and J is TRBJ1-1; D remains unclear. With 6 bases removed from V and 2 bases from J, the gap between germline ends came to 11 bases. Germline loops: CDR1 SGHRS, CDR2 YFSETQ. The CDR3 runs 13 residues. DNA for the CDR3: TGCGCCAGCACCTATGATTTCAACACTGAAGCTTTCTTT. As protein: CASTYDFNTEAFF.

This clonotype was recorded a few times. The rearrangement joins TRBV24-1 to TRBJ2-3; D is tentatively TRBD1 or TRBD2 (5 bases each). Germline V gene data show CDR1 as KGHDR and CDR2 as SFDVKD. CDR3 size: 14 residues. V was pared by 3 bases and J by 6 bases, with 12 bases between. Here the CDR3 DNA reads TGTGCCACCAGTGATGGGGTGGGGACGGATACGCAGTATTTT. Residues: CATSDGVGTDTQYF.

This clonotype was recorded a few times. The chain joins TRBV4-1 to TRBJ2-7; a possible D gene is TRBD2 (6 bases). V dropped 0 bases and J dropped 2 bases, with 17 bases sitting between them. The CDR3 extends over 17 amino acids. CDR1 and CDR2 (germline): MGHRA, YSYEKL. The DNA of the CDR3 is TGCGCCAGCAGCCAAGATGCACGGAGGGGATCGGCCTACGAGCAGTACTTC. Translation gives CASSQDARRGSAYEQYF.

This CDR3 is CASSPLLSSGNTIYF. The CDR3 nucleotides are TGTGCCAGCAGCCCGCTTCTAAGCTCTGGAAACACCATATATTTT. The chain links TRBV5-8 to TRBJ1-3; unclear D gene. The CDR3 spans 15 residues. Trimming pared 4 bases from V and 0 bases from J, leaving 11 bases between. Germline CDR1 is SGHTS and CDR2 is YDEGEE.

This clonotype has only a few counts. The rearrangement joins TRBV29-1 to TRBJ2-7, with D unresolved. V was shortened by 4 bases and J by 4 bases, with 5 bases between the two germline ends. CDR3 size: 10 residues. CDR1 SQVTM and CDR2 ANQGSEA come from the germline V gene. CDR3 in DNA: TGCAGCGTTGGGCTTTACGAGCAGTACTTC. Translating gives CSVGLYEQYF.

The rearrangement joins TRBV27 to TRBJ2-3; 8 bases agree with TRBD1. Germline CDR1 and CDR2: MNHEY and SMNVEV (reference sequence). The CDR3 has 12 residues. Trimming removed 6 bases from V and 6 bases from J; junction bases left unmatched: 2. CDR3 amino acids: CASRRQGDTQYF. Written as DNA, the CDR3 is TGTGCCAGCAGAAGACAGGGGGATACGCAGTATTTT.

This clonotype has only a few counts. The gene calls are TRBV29-1 and TRBJ2-7, with 9 bases fitting TRBD1. Per the germline V gene, CDR1 is SQVTM and CDR2 is ANQGSEA. The length of the CDR3 is 12 residues. J was trimmed by 7 bases and V by 7 bases; bases with no gene match: 8. CDR3 nucleotide sequence: TGCAGCGCTCGGGACAGGGATAGGGAGCAGTACTTC. This encodes CSARDRDREQYF.